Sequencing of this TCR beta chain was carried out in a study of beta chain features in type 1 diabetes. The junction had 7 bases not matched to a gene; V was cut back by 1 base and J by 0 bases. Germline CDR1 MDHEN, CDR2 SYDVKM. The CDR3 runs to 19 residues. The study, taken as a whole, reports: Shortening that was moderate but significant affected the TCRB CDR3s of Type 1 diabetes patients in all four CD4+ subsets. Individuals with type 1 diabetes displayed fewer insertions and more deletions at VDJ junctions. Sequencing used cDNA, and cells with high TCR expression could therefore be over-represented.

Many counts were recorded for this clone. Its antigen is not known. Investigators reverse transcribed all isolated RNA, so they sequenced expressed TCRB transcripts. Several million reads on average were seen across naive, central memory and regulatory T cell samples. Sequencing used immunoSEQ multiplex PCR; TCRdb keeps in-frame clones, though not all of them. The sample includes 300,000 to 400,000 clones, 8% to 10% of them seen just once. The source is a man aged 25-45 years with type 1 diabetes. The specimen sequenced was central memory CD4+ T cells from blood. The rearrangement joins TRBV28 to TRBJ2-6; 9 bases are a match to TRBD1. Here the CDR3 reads CASSLSGQGFSSGANVLTF. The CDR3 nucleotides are TGTGCCAGCAGTTTATCGGGACAGGGATTTAGCTCTGGGGCCAACGTCCTGACTTTC.